The T cell receptor beta chain under discussion was sequenced for a study of blood T cell repertoires in COVID-19. This CDR3 has 14 residues. Germline V gene lookup returns CDR1 MNHEY and CDR2 SVGAGI. V was pared by 2 bases and J by 4 bases, with 11 bases between. The protocol was immunoSEQ multiplex PCR, while the TCRdb copy is restricted to in-frame clones and leaves out a portion. The repertoire holds about 270,000 clones, 88% seen once, with about 3% in the top ten. The TCR sequence derives from a woman between 50 and 59 years old who had recovered from COVID-19. The rearrangement joins TRBV6-5 to TRBJ2-5; the D gene is possibly TRBD1 (5 bases). The sample consisted of PBMCs or T cells enriched from blood (not recorded which). The CDR3 region is CASSYRARVETQYF. The DNA of the CDR3 is TGTGCCAGCAGTTACCGAGCCAGGGTAGAGACCCAGTACTTC.